The clone carrying this T cell receptor beta chain was counted only a few times. The target antigen is unknown. The sample is drawn from a study of response to subunit inactivated influenza vaccine. Study findings and constraints: Authors suggested each seasonal influenza vaccination recruits few new T cells.

In TCRdb, the RT-PCR reads were re-called with MiXCR into one record per CDR3 protein. The sample holds 710,000 or so distinct CDR3 sequences, roughly 14% seen once. The sequencing used PBMCs from blood, collected roughly 12 days after vaccination. The sequence was obtained from a man between 45 and 60 years old who received an inactivated influenza vaccine.

The CDR3 DNA sequence: TGTGCCACCAGTGACACGGGACAGTACAATGAGCAGTTCTTC. It yields the protein CATSDTGQYNEQFF. The chain joins TRBV24-1 to TRBJ2-1; the match to TRBD1 covers 7 bases. The CDR3 consists of 14 residues. Looked up from germline, CDR1 is KGHDR and CDR2 is SFDVKD. The J segment lost 4 bases and the V segment lost 4 bases, leaving 3 bases of the junction unmatched.